This TCR beta chain was retrieved from a study of blood T cell repertoires in COVID-19 (dated by TCRdb to 2020 to 2022). Turning to the overall study: The collaborator samples originated in the United States, Italy and Spain and spanned the acute and convalescent phases of COVID-19. The material from the prospective study consisted of cDNA or gDNA derived from T cells, B-cell-depleted T cells, or PBMCs. Deeply sampled blood TCRbeta repertoires from subjects exposed to, actively infected with, or recovered from COVID-19 were included in the dataset. The repertoires were released in a freely available public database intended as a resource for research on the immune response to SARS-CoV-2. The samples were drawn from the first 160 participants of the ongoing ImmuneRACE study and from 1,254 subjects provided by 6 global collaborators. A de-identified subject ID, COVID-19 status, age in years and sex were almost always included in the sample metadata. Where HLA class I and class II types were available, the types were taken from metadata supplied by the sample provider, not from assay-based typing.

Inclusive of the bounding cysteine and phenylalanine, the CDR3 is 17 residues long. Only the CDR3 region is kept as DNA, spanning 51 bases read in frame from base 1. From the germline V gene, CDR1 is SGDLS and CDR2 is YYNGEE. Trimming at the junction amounts to 0 bases on V and 0 bases on J, and the germline ends lie 14 bases apart. The full study reports these points: The amount of clinical and demographic metadata varied by source and participant and was provided uncurated.

Details on this clone: What antigen it recognizes has not been identified. No much larger clone exists at a distance of one base, and base qualities are not known.

Collaborating institutions collected whole blood in K2EDTA tubes following their own protocols. Collaborator samples were shipped for TCRbeta analysis as frozen whole blood, isolated PBMCs, or DNA extracted from either sample type. The immunoSEQ Assay, a bias-controlled multiplex PCR, was used to amplify TCRbeta CDR3 regions from genomic DNA. The original pipeline was this. The number of nucleated cells in each sample was estimated by amplification of reference gene primers within the assay. To quantify the absolute abundance of each unique TCRbeta CDR3 rearrangement, sequence reads were collapsed and filtered. For each sample, productive Simpson clonality was calculated as the square root of Simpson's diversity index across productive rearrangements. TCRdb obtained this table from immuneACCESS and retained in-frame rearrangements with V and J assigned. These tables miss some clones; where compared with another copy, unresolved V genes account for less than half of the shortfall, and the remainder is unexplained. The V and J calls and clone size are taken from that table; D and trimming were inferred from the DNA. For this sample the table gives fewer than 50,000 clones, of which about 88% were detected only once. Jointly, the top ten make up approximately 10% of the sample.

The receptor was isolated from a man aged 45-65 years with active COVID-19. Recombination linked TRBV9 to TRBJ2-3; TRBD2 is a possible D gene, resting on 6 matching bases. The sample comprised peripheral blood. The encoded CDR3 is CASSVGVRRGSTDTQYF. In nucleotides, the sequence is TGTGCCAGCAGCGTAGGGGTCCGGCGGGGTAGCACAGATACGCAGTATTTT.